Each of the 16 T cell receptor beta chains below was sequenced from the same sample in a study of blood T cell repertoires in COVID-19. The repertoire was sequenced with immunoSEQ multiplex PCR; TCRdb's copy has only in-frame clones and lacks some. This sample has 300,000 to 400,000 clones, with more than 70% found just once. Material for sequencing was peripheral blood. Receptors originate from a woman in her sixties with COVID-19, enrolled during active disease.

This chain uses TRBV9 with TRBJ2-6, with 7 bases matching TRBD1. After removal of 4 bases from V and 6 bases from J, the junction contained 7 bases not matched to a gene. Per the germline V gene, CDR1 is SGDLS and CDR2 is YYNGEE. This CDR3 is built from 15 residues. This CDR3 reads CASSPSTGKANVLTF. The CDR3 bases are TGTGCCAGCAGCCCATCGACAGGGAAGGCCAACGTCCTGACTTTC.

This sequence joins TRBV11-1 and TRBJ2-1, with a tentative D call TRBD1 (5 bases). CDR3 length: 15 residues. Trimming removed 6 bases from V and 0 bases from J, with 12 bases in between. Germline V gene lookup returns CDR1 SGHAT and CDR2 FQDESV (reference sequence). CDR3 in amino acids: CASSPTVSSYNEQFF. The CDR3 nucleotides read TGTGCCAGCAGTCCGACAGTTTCCTCCTACAATGAGCAGTTCTTC.

The genes are TRBV5-1 and TRBJ1-5, with D possibly TRBD1 on 5 matching bases. The CDR3 runs to 14 residues. Germline V gene lookup returns CDR1 SGHRS and CDR2 YFSETQ. The V and J ends lost 3 bases and 7 bases respectively, with 14 bases between them. CDR3: CASSSETGGQPQHF. The CDR3 DNA is TGCGCCAGCAGCTCCGAAACAGGCGGACAGCCCCAGCATTTT.

The rearrangement links TRBV18 to TRBJ1-2; D gene unclear. The CDR3 loop spans 14 amino acids. Germline lookup yields CDR1 KGHSH and CDR2 LQKENI. V lost 4 bases and J 1 base, leaving 10 bases between the germline ends. The CDR3 is CASSLVEVNYGYTF. CDR3 sequence (DNA): TGTGCCAGCTCACTAGTGGAGGTTAACTATGGCTACACCTTC.

V and J are TRBV5-1 and TRBJ1-3; a possible D gene is TRBD1 (5 bases). The CDR3 consists of 15 residues. Trimming stripped 0 bases from V and 2 bases from J, with 9 bases between. Germline assignment: CDR1 SGHRS and CDR2 YFSETQ. CDR3 loop: CASSLAGGPGNTIYF. The CDR3 DNA reads TGCGCCAGCAGCTTGGCCGGGGGTCCTGGAAACACCATATATTTT.

This clone is a singleton in its sample. The chain employs TRBV5-6 and TRBJ1-3, with D perhaps matching TRBD1 (5 bases). Germline CDR1 SGHDT, CDR2 YYEEEE. Trimming pared 4 bases from V and 4 bases from J, leaving 18 bases between. CDR3 length equals 16 residues. CDR3 loop: CASSRQRGFGGNTIYF. The CDR3 DNA sequence: TGTGCCAGCAGCCGACAGCGGGGGTTTGGCGGAAACACCATATATTTT.

This rearrangement joins TRBV5-4 to TRBJ1-2; 8 bases are a match to TRBD1. V shed 1 base, J shed 3 bases, and the junction held 8 bases outside the gene matches. The germline gives CDR1 SGHNT, CDR2 YYREEE (reference sequence). The CDR3 is 16 amino acids. The CDR3 spells CASSLTSAGGDYGYTF. DNA for the CDR3: TGTGCCAGCAGCTTGACCTCCGCAGGGGGCGACTATGGCTACACCTTC.

For this clone: Other nucleotide sequences from this sample produce the same CDR3. This chain joins TRBV2 and TRBJ1-2, with D uncertain. The CDR3 loop spans 12 amino acids. Germline CDR1 SNHLY, CDR2 FYNNEI. V was trimmed by 1 base and J by 4 bases, leaving 4 bases between them. The CDR3 DNA reads as TGTGCCAGCAGTGAAGGGAGCTATGGCTACACCTTC. Translated, it gives CASSEGSYGYTF.

The V call is TRBV7-2, the J call TRBJ2-7, with 7 positions matching TRBD1. The CDR3 is 13 amino acids. From germline, CDR1 is SGHTA and CDR2 FQGNSA. Trimming at V came to 5 bases and at J to 3 bases, leaving 4 bases not matched to a gene. The CDR3 DNA follows: TGTGCCAGCAGCACCCGACAGGGCTACGAGCAGTACTTC. It translates to CASSTRQGYEQYF.

The sample holds a few counts of this clone. The rearrangement uses TRBV2 and TRBJ1-1; D unresolved. The V end lost 6 bases, the J end lost 2 bases, and 10 bases lay between the germline ends. The CDR3 totals 13 residues. The V gene's germline CDR1 is SNHLY and CDR2 FYNNEI. This CDR3 reads CASRLAVNTEAFF. In nucleotides, the CDR3 is TGTGCCAGCAGGCTGGCAGTCAACACTGAAGCTTTCTTT.

The chain links TRBV14 to TRBJ2-5; D possibly corresponds to TRBD2 (5 bases). CDR3 length: 14 residues. Germline assignment: CDR1 SGHDN and CDR2 FVKESK. Trimming pared 3 bases from V and 5 bases from J, leaving 13 bases between. For the CDR3, the DNA is TGTGCCAGCAGCCACGCCGGGAATGGGGAGACCCAGTACTTC. It specifies CASSHAGNGETQYF.

The CDR3 sequence: CASTSQGSVNTEAFF. In nucleotides, the CDR3 is TGTGCCAGCACCTCGCAGGGATCGGTGAACACTGAAGCTTTCTTT. This chain links TRBV7-8 with TRBJ1-1, with D possibly TRBD1 on 5 matching bases. Germline CDR1 and CDR2: SGHVS and FQNEAQ. V lost 7 bases to trimming and J lost 0 bases, with 15 bases between them. This CDR3 has 15 amino acids.

Concerning this clone itself: The same CDR3 arises from other DNA sequences in this sample as well. The chain links TRBV18 to TRBJ2-7; 7 nucleotides agree with TRBD1. The germline V gene has CDR1 KGHSH and CDR2 LQKENI. The V segment lost 3 bases and the J segment 4 bases; nucleotides outside the gene matches: 6. The CDR3 spans 14 residues. The CDR3: CASSPRTGNYEQYF. The CDR3 DNA reads as TGTGCCAGCTCACCCAGGACAGGCAATTACGAGCAGTACTTC.

V and J are TRBV12-5 and TRBJ1-2, with TRBD1 identical over 10 bases. V shed 7 bases, J shed 2 bases, and the junction held 7 bases outside the gene matches. This CDR3 has 15 amino acids. CDR1 is LGHNT and CDR2 is FRNRAP in the germline V gene. This CDR3 is CASDQGQGDNYGYTF. The CDR3 DNA is TGTGCTAGTGACCAAGGACAGGGGGACAACTATGGCTACACCTTC.

The J gene is TRBJ2-2, the V gene TRBV6-5; 7 bases align to TRBD1. This CDR3 comprises 15 residues. Trimming cost V 7 bases and J 1 base; bases outside gene matches: 6. Germline CDR1 and CDR2: MNHEY and SVGAGI. The CDR3 region is CASKRDRENTGELFF. CDR3 nucleotides: TGTGCCAGCAAACGAGACAGGGAGAACACCGGGGAGCTGTTTTTT.

The chain recombines TRBV9 with TRBJ2-5; 13 bases map to TRBD2. Germline V lookup: CDR1 SGDLS, CDR2 YYNGEE. The CDR3 totals 16 residues. Trimming took 0 bases from V and 5 from J; bases not matched to a gene: 4. CDR3 sequence (DNA): TGTGCCAGCAGCGTAGGGGGACTAGCGGGGTCTGAGACCCAGTACTTC. Its translation: CASSVGGLAGSETQYF.